Shown below are 27 T cell receptor beta chains from a single sample sequenced in a study of T cell responses to AZD1222 COVID-19 vaccine. Sequencing used immunoSEQ multiplex PCR; TCRdb keeps in-frame clones, though not all of them. In the table there are roughly 110,000 clones, over 80% of which are singletons. The sample consisted of peripheral blood, taken 28 days after the second AZD1222 dose. The receptor source for this set is an adult who received the AZD1222 COVID-19 vaccine.

The chain carries TRBV6-1 and TRBJ2-2; 10 nucleotides match TRBD2. The CDR3 extends over 17 amino acids. With 0 bases clipped from V and 5 bases from J, the junction kept 6 bases outside the gene matches. From germline, CDR1 is MNHNS and CDR2 SASEGT. CDR3 loop: CASSEAVLAGVTGELFF. In DNA, the CDR3 is TGTGCCAGCAGTGAAGCGGTCCTAGCGGGGGTGACCGGGGAGCTGTTTTTT.

The rearrangement uses TRBV4-3 and TRBJ2-7; unclear D gene. The germline V gene encodes CDR1 LGHNA and CDR2 YSLEER. This CDR3 is 13 amino acids long. V was clipped by 1 base and J by 3 bases, with 7 bases between them. The CDR3 DNA is TGCGCCAGCAGCCAAGCCCACAGCTACGAGCAGTACTTC. Encoded protein: CASSQAHSYEQYF.

The chain combines TRBV7-6 with TRBJ2-5; D is unresolved. Looked up from germline, CDR1 is SGHVS and CDR2 is FNYEAQ. The CDR3 runs to 15 residues. Trimming removed 1 base at V and 2 bases at J, with 11 bases between. The CDR3 nucleotides read TGTGCCAGCAGCTTAGTTCCCCTGGGGCAAGAGACCCAGTACTTC. Encoded protein: CASSLVPLGQETQYF.

The J gene is TRBJ2-7, the V gene TRBV4-1; no firm D call. Trimming stripped 10 bases from V and 3 bases from J, with 1 base between. CDR1 and CDR2 from the germline V gene are MGHRA and YSYEKL. The CDR3 has 8 residues. CDR3 loop: CAIYEQYF. The DNA for the CDR3 is TGCGCCATCTACGAGCAGTACTTC.

This clone was counted between two and nine times. This sequence joins TRBV27 and TRBJ2-1; 12 bases line up with TRBD2. Germline loops: CDR1 MNHEY, CDR2 SMNVEV (reference sequence). Unmatched junction bases numbered 9, after V lost 3 bases and J lost 0 bases. The CDR3 is 19 amino acids. CDR3 amino acids: CASSFFRTSGTTSYNEQFF. CDR3 sequence (DNA): TGTGCCAGCAGTTTCTTTCGGACTAGCGGGACCACCTCCTACAATGAGCAGTTCTTC.

The chain recombines TRBV7-2 with TRBJ2-7; 9 nucleotides line up with TRBD1. There are 15 residues in the CDR3. Germline loops: CDR1 SGHTA, CDR2 FQGNSA. V shed 1 base, J shed 5 bases, and the junction held 6 bases outside the gene matches. The CDR3 region has the DNA TGTGCCAGCAGCTTAGGAGACAGGGGGTGGAACGAGCAGTACTTC. Translating gives CASSLGDRGWNEQYF.

The chain employs TRBV7-2 and TRBJ1-6; TRBD1 is a possible D gene (6 bases). Looked up from germline, CDR1 is SGHTA and CDR2 is FQGNSA. This CDR3 has 14 amino acids. Trimming took off 5 bases at V and 9 bases at J, with 14 bases between the two ends. CDR3 nucleotide sequence: TGTGCCAGCAGCATCCGGGACATTTTTTCACCCCTCCACTTT. Its protein is CASSIRDIFSPLHF.

The rearrangement links TRBV3-1 (or the pseudogene TRBV3-2) to TRBJ2-1; possible D gene TRBD2, 6 bases. Trimming left V 7 bases short and J 7 bases short, with 17 bases between. Per the germline V gene, CDR1 is LGHDT and CDR2 is YNNKEL (reference sequence). This CDR3 is built from 14 residues. In DNA, the CDR3 is TGTGCCAGCAAAACCGGGGGTCCGGAAAATGAGCAGTTCTTC. This sequence encodes CASKTGGPENEQFF.

Points on this clone: The sample contains more than one DNA sequence encoding this CDR3. This rearrangement joins TRBV18 to TRBJ2-5; perhaps D is TRBD1 or TRBD2 (5 bases each). V lost 1 base to trimming and J lost 5 bases, with 8 bases between them. The CDR3 is 13 residues long. The germline V gene encodes CDR1 KGHSH and CDR2 LQKENI. The CDR3: CASSPQGRETQYF. CDR3 DNA sequence: TGTGCCAGCTCACCACAGGGACGGGAGACCCAGTACTTC.

The V gene is TRBV16, the J gene TRBJ2-7, with D possibly matching TRBD2 (6 bases). CDR1 and CDR2 (germline): KGHSY, FQNENV. V dropped 1 base and J dropped 2 bases, with 9 bases sitting between them. The CDR3 runs 14 residues. CDR3 loop: CASSQWGGPYEQYF. The CDR3 DNA reads as TGTGCCAGCAGCCAATGGGGAGGTCCCTACGAGCAGTACTTC.

The V and J genes are TRBV7-6 and TRBJ2-7; D possibly corresponds to TRBD1 (6 bases). CDR3 length: 14 residues. Germline V gene lookup returns CDR1 SGHVS and CDR2 FNYEAQ. V gave up 2 bases and J gave up 7 bases, with 15 bases separating them. CDR3 nucleotide sequence: TGTGCCAGCAGCTTAAAACAGGGTGCGGGTGAGCAGTACTTC. Translation gives CASSLKQGAGEQYF.

This clone was recorded only once. V usage is TRBV4-1 and J usage is TRBJ1-1; 7 bases agree with TRBD1. The CDR3 spans 15 residues. V lost 1 base, J lost 5 bases, and 7 bases stayed unmatched. In germline, CDR1 is MGHRA, CDR2 YSYEKL. CDR3 in amino acids: CASSQADREGTEAFF. The CDR3 DNA follows: TGCGCCAGCAGCCAAGCCGACAGGGAGGGAACTGAAGCTTTCTTT.

In this sample, this clone turned up once. V and J are TRBV3-1 (or the pseudogene TRBV3-2) and TRBJ2-1, with unresolved D. The CDR3 is made up of 14 amino acids. The germline V and J ends were trimmed by 1 base and 1 base, with 5 bases remaining between them. From germline, CDR1 is LGHDT and CDR2 YNNKEL (reference sequence). CDR3 in DNA: TGTGCCAGCAGCCAAGTAACATCCTACAATGAGCAGTTCTTC. Protein product: CASSQVTSYNEQFF.

The chain joins TRBV9 to TRBJ1-1; D unresolved. CDR1 SGDLS and CDR2 YYNGEE come from the germline V gene. The CDR3 is 13 residues long. Trimming pared 4 bases from V and 0 bases from J, leaving 7 bases between. The CDR3 region is CASSTTMNTEAFF. CDR3 nucleotides: TGTGCCAGCAGCACAACCATGAACACTGAAGCTTTCTTT.

The chain recombines TRBV13 with TRBJ2-7; 8 bases are a match to TRBD1. Trimming cost V 7 bases and J 2 bases; bases outside gene matches: 10. The CDR3 runs to 15 residues. Germline V lookup: CDR1 PRHDT, CDR2 FYEKMQ (reference sequence). CDR3 sequence: CASTLTGTGTYEQYF. The CDR3, as DNA: TGTGCCAGCACCCTTACCGGGACAGGTACCTACGAGCAGTACTTC.

The table lists this clone with a count of one. V usage is TRBV11-3 and J usage is TRBJ1-2; D perhaps matches TRBD1 (6 bases). CDR3 length equals 12 residues. The V end lost 5 bases, the J end lost 2 bases, and 6 bases lay between the germline ends. The germline V gene has CDR1 SGHNT and CDR2 YENEEA. CDR3 protein: CASSQGNYGYTF. CDR3 nucleotides: TGTGCCAGCAGCCAGGGGAACTATGGCTACACCTTC.

This clone has only one observation. V is TRBV19 and J is TRBJ2-7, with a tentative D call TRBD2 (5 bases). CDR1 and CDR2 (germline): LNHDA, SQIVND (reference sequence). Trimming left V 6 bases short and J 2 bases short, with 17 bases between. This CDR3 spans 15 amino acids. In nucleotides, the CDR3 is TGTGCCAGTAGGGATGGTGGGAGTAGGCCCTACGAGCAGTACTTC. Translation gives CASRDGGSRPYEQYF.

This chain uses TRBV4-1 with TRBJ2-1, with TRBD2 identical over 11 bases. Germline CDR1 is MGHRA and CDR2 is YSYEKL. The CDR3 extends over 17 amino acids. The V segment lost 3 bases and the J segment 3 bases; nucleotides outside the gene matches: 7. The CDR3 region is CASSHRSTSGDYNEQFF. For the CDR3, the DNA is TGCGCCAGCAGCCACCGCTCGACTAGCGGGGACTACAATGAGCAGTTCTTC.

This clone was recorded once. The rearrangement links TRBV7-8 to TRBJ2-3; D tentatively fits TRBD1 or TRBD2 (5 bases each). The germline gives CDR1 SGHVS, CDR2 FQNEAQ. The length of the CDR3 is 14 residues. The V end lost 3 bases, the J end lost 0 bases, and 7 bases lay between the germline ends. The CDR3, as DNA: TGTGCCAGCAGCTTTTGGGACAGCACAGATACGCAGTATTTT. Its protein product is CASSFWDSTDTQYF.

The rearrangement links TRBV19 to TRBJ2-7, with TRBD1 identical over 9 bases. There are 13 residues in the CDR3. Trimming took 5 bases from V and 3 from J; bases not matched to a gene: 2. Germline CDR1 and CDR2: LNHDA and SQIVND (reference sequence). The CDR3 protein is CASSLGQGYEQYF. CDR3 in DNA: TGTGCCAGTAGTTTGGGACAGGGCTACGAGCAGTACTTC.

The chain joins TRBV5-4 to TRBJ1-4, with TRBD1 identical over 10 bases. The ends lost 4 bases at V and 8 bases at J; junction bases unmatched: 8. Per germline, CDR1 SGHNT and CDR2 YYREEE (reference sequence). The length of the CDR3 is 15 residues. The CDR3 here is CASSLWTGGREKLFF. As DNA, the CDR3 is TGTGCCAGCAGCCTGTGGACAGGGGGAAGAGAAAAACTGTTTTTT. The full variable domain, in which reference TRBV5-4 and TRBJ1-4 provide the parts outside the CDR3, is ETGVTQSPTHLIKTRGQQVTLRCSSQSGHNTVSWYQQALGQGPQFIFQYYREEENGRGNFPPRFSGLQFPNYSSELNVNALELDDSALYLCASSLWTGGREKLFFGSGTQLSVL.

This rearrangement joins TRBV18 to TRBJ1-6; D unclear. V gave up 6 bases and J gave up 7 bases, with 13 bases separating them. Germline-derived CDR1 and CDR2 are KGHSH and LQKENI. This CDR3 spans 14 amino acids. The CDR3 DNA follows: TGTGCCAGCTCTCCTCTCCTCGGGAATTCACCCCTCCACTTT. Residues: CASSPLLGNSPLHF.

The chain recombines TRBV7-2 with TRBJ2-4; tentative D call: TRBD2 (6 bases). V lost 0 bases, J lost 0 bases, and 9 bases lay in between. This CDR3 is 16 amino acids long. CDR1 is SGHTA, CDR2 FQGNSA, per germline. The CDR3 DNA follows: TGTGCCAGCAGCTTAGCCCCGGGAGTAGCCAAAAACATTCAGTACTTC. Translation gives CASSLAPGVAKNIQYF.

J is TRBJ1-3 and V is TRBV13, with 9 bases that match TRBD1. J was trimmed by 5 bases and V by 4 bases; bases with no gene match: 6. Germline-derived CDR1 and CDR2 are PRHDT and FYEKMQ (reference sequence). The CDR3 is 15 amino acids. CDR3 sequence (DNA): TGTGCCAGCAGCTCACCGGGACAGGGACGAAACACCATATATTTT. Translating gives CASSSPGQGRNTIYF.

The chain has TRBV15 and TRBJ1-2; D is undetermined. V lost 5 bases, J lost 6 bases, and 10 bases lay in between. CDR3 length equals 12 residues. Germline V lookup: CDR1 LNHNV, CDR2 YYDKDF (reference sequence). CDR3 amino acids: CATSYGGNGYTF. CDR3 DNA: TGTGCCACCAGCTATGGAGGGAATGGCTACACCTTC.

This chain uses TRBV29-1 with TRBJ1-2; 9 bases fit TRBD1. Per the germline V gene, CDR1 is SQVTM and CDR2 is ANQGSEA. Trimming removed 0 bases from V and 4 bases from J; junction bases left unmatched: 6. CDR3 length: 15 amino acids. Here the CDR3 DNA reads TGCAGCGTTGAAGATCAGGGACAGGGTGTCTATGGCTACACCTTC. Encoded protein: CSVEDQGQGVYGYTF. The variable domain in full, with the rest retrieved from reference TRBV29-1 and TRBJ1-2, is SAVISQKPSRDICQRGTSLTIQCQVDSQVTMMFWYRQQPGQSLTLIATANQGSEATYESGFVIDKFPISRPNLTFSTLTVSNMSPEDSSIYLCSVEDQGQGVYGYTFGSGTRLTVV.

The V gene is TRBV6-4, the J gene TRBJ2-1; possible D gene TRBD2, 5 bases. V lost 3 bases, J lost 10 bases, and 19 bases lay in between. The CDR3 extends over 15 amino acids. CDR1 is MRHNA and CDR2 is SNTAGT in the germline V gene. Here the CDR3 DNA reads TGTGCCAGCAGTGAATCAGCGGCAGCCCAGGACGAGCAGTTCTTC. Protein: CASSESAAAQDEQFF.